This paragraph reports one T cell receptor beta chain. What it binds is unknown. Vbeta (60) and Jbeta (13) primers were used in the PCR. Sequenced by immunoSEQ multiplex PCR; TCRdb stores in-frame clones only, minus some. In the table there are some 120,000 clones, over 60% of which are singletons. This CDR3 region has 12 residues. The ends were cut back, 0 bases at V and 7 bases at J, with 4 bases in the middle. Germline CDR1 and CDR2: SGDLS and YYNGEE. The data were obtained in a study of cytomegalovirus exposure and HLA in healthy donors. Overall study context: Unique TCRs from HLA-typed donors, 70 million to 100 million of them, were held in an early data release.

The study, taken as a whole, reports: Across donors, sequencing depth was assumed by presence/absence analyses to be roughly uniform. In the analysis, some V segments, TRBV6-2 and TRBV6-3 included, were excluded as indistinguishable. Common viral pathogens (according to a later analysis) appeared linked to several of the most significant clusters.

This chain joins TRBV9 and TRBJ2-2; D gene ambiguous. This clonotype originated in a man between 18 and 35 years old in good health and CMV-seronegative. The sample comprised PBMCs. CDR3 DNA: TGTGCCAGCAGCGTAGGACTCGGGGAGCTGTTTTTT. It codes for CASSVGLGELFF.